The present T cell receptor beta chain was sequenced within a study of shared clonotypes between healthy human individuals. Study observations and caveats: When compared with the clonotypes that were shared by all four sorted-subset donors, the non-shared clonotypes turned out to have lower generation probabilities.

This clone showed up just a few times. Its cognate antigen is unknown. Donors were Caucasian adults residing in Nashville, Tennessee, USA. The investigators split CD4+ cells into a CD45RA+ naive subset and a CD45RA-negative memory subset. The table came from immunoSEQ multiplex PCR; TCRdb's copy has only in-frame clones and leaves some out. Of roughly 700,000 clones in the sample, roughly 70% were seen once. The specimen sequenced was memory CD4+ T cells sorted from blood. Subset noted: CD45RA-negative fraction. This TCR derives from a woman aged 25 to 39 in good health.

The CDR3 DNA is TGTGCCAGTAGTATAGATAAAGTGACTAGCGGGAGCACAGATACGCAGTATTTT. It specifies CASSIDKVTSGSTDTQYF. The chain carries TRBV19 and TRBJ2-3, with TRBD2 matching over 10 bases. This CDR3 has 18 residues. From germline, CDR1 is LNHDA and CDR2 SQIVND (reference sequence). After removal of 0 bases from V and 0 bases from J, the junction contained 6 bases not matched to a gene.